This TCR beta chain was documented in a study of human T cells and chemical hapten exposure. At the level of the study: Scalp application of diphenylcyclopropenone was performed weekly in patients across the entire roughly 26-week study.

V lost 0 bases and J lost 6; bases outside the gene matches: 13. CDR1 LGHNA and CDR2 YNFKEQ come from the germline V gene. The CDR3 is 18 amino acids. Stated time point: patch test 3, about 24 weeks after DPC sensitization. The sample's treatment: therapeutic diphenylcyclopropenone sensitization with weekly scalp DPC. Donors, patients with alopecia ranging from 18 to 70 years old and judged suitable for DPC, provided samples. This clonotype came up a few times. TCRdb re-called the RACE reads through MiXCR, storing one row per CDR3 protein. The table includes 150,000 to 200,000 distinct CDR3 sequences, around a quarter detected once.

This sequence originates from a woman younger than 35 with alopecia areata. Some clones in this sample may be carry-over from other donors' samples. The specimen was whole blood, collected in connection with sensitization to the hapten diphenylcyclopropenone (DPC). This chain uses TRBV4-2 with TRBJ2-7; 11 bases fit TRBD2. CDR3 residues: CASSQDPVTSGMPGEQYF. The CDR3 coding sequence is TGTGCCAGCAGCCAAGACCCCGTGACTAGCGGGATGCCTGGCGAGCAGTACTTC.